This T cell receptor (beta chain) was captured in a study of Ad26.COV2.S vaccination and SARS-CoV-2 variants. Study-level findings and limits: Total T cell responses may have been underestimated by the TCR breadth and depth analyses. Post-vaccination spike-specific CD8+ and CD4+ T cell responses reportedly had substantial breadth.

Sequencing used immunoSEQ multiplex PCR; TCRdb keeps in-frame clones, though not all of them. The profile shows some 460,000 clones, 89% of them singletons. Treatment described: about 20 received Ad26.COV2.S at low or high dose, single or two shots; about 5 received placebo; per-sample allocation not given. Collection of samples fell on day 63 after the first vaccine or placebo injection. Trimming removed 4 bases from V and 5 bases from J; junction bases left unmatched: 26. The CDR3 length is 22 residues. Germline CDR1 reads LGHNA; CDR2 reads YSLEER. Notes on this clone: Its target is not known.

Sequenced material: peripheral blood, taken in a trial of Ad26.COV2.S vaccine versus placebo. This clonotype originated in a person aged 18-60 years who received the Ad26.COV2.S COVID-19 vaccine or a placebo. V is TRBV4-3 and J is TRBJ2-2; TRBD1 agrees at 9 bases. CDR3 sequence reads: CASSPALETGPGTGRSTGELFF. The CDR3 region has the DNA TGCGCCAGCAGCCCCGCACTCGAGACGGGTCCGGGGACAGGGAGGTCAACCGGGGAGCTGTTTTTT.